This TCR beta chain was captured by sequencing in a study of OX40 agonist ivuxolimab in advanced cancers. Only in-frame clones appear in the TCRdb table, and some are missing; sequencing was by immunoSEQ multiplex PCR. The sample gives 60,000 or so clones, roughly 86% of which show up once; around 5.1% is in the top ten. This clone has just a few counts. Its antigen remains unidentified. Whole-study findings and limits: More expanded clones were found, on average, in CD8+ than in CD4+ T cells.

The CDR3 length is 14 residues. Trimming took 4 bases from V and 2 from J, leaving 11 bases between them. Germline CDR1 is SGHTA and CDR2 is FQGNSA. The starting material was CD4+ or CD8+ T cells sorted from blood, obtained in a trial of the OX40 agonist ivuxolimab. The V call is TRBV7-2, the J call TRBJ1-2; no clear D. The TCR originated in an adult with an advanced solid tumor such as melanoma, head and neck, liver or kidney cancer. The CDR3 DNA is TGTGCCAGCAGCTACCAGGTCGAGAACTATGGCTACACCTTC. Translating gives CASSYQVENYGYTF.